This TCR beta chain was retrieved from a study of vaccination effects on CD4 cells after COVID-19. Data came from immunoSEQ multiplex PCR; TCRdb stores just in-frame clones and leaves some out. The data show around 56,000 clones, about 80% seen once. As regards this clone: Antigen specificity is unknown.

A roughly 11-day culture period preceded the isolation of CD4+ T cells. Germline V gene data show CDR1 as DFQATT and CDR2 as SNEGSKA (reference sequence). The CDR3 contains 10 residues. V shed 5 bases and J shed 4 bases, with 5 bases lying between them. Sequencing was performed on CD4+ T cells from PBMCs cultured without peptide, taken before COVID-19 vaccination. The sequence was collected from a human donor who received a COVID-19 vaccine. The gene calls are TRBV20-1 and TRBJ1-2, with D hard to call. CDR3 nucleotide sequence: TGCAGTGCTGGTACCTATGGCTACACCTTC. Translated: CSAGTYGYTF.